Listed here are 19 T cell receptor beta chains from one sample, sequenced in a study of T cell repertoires in cytomegalovirus infection. TCRdb called the reads again in MiXCR, with one record for every CDR3 protein. The repertoire has roughly 100,000 distinct CDR3 sequences, more than 15% of them found once; the top ten carry approximately 7.6%. The material sequenced was PBMCs. Source of these receptors: a human donor in good health (CMV status not recorded). Some clones in this sample may be carry-over from other donors' samples.

The table lists this clonotype with many counts. V is TRBV7-2 and J is TRBJ2-6, with a possible D match to TRBD2 (6 bases). CDR3 length: 19 residues. Germline CDR1 SGHTA, CDR2 FQGNSA. V dropped 2 bases and J dropped 0 bases, with 17 bases sitting between them. The CDR3 nucleotides are TGTGCCAGCAGCTTAAGTGGGGGGAACAGACGCTCTGGGGCCAACGTCCTGACTTTC. Protein product: CASSLSGGNRRSGANVLTF.

This clonotype has only a few counts. The chain joins TRBV7-2 to TRBJ1-2, with a weak D call TRBD1 (6 bases). Per germline, CDR1 SGHTA and CDR2 FQGNSA. Trimming shortened V by 4 bases and J by 4 bases, and 16 bases separated the two germline ends. This CDR3 is built from 15 residues. The CDR3 spells CASSSSGTQGYGYTF. The DNA of the CDR3 is TGTGCCAGCAGCTCCTCCGGGACACAAGGCTATGGCTACACCTTC.

CDR3: CASSLTGGNEQFF. In nucleotides, the CDR3 is TGTGCCAGCAGCTTAACAGGGGGCAATGAGCAGTTCTTC. The rearrangement links TRBV7-3 to TRBJ2-1; D perhaps matches TRBD1 (6 bases). CDR1 is SGHTA and CDR2 is FQGTGA in the germline V gene. The CDR3 covers 13 residues. V gave up 0 bases and J gave up 6 bases, with 6 bases separating them.

There are many counts of this clonotype. This chain joins TRBV6-1 and TRBJ2-7; 7 positions match TRBD1. Germline loops: CDR1 MNHNS, CDR2 SASEGT. With V trimmed by 6 bases and J by 3 bases, 2 bases remained unmatched. CDR3 length: 12 residues. CDR3 sequence reads: CASSGDSYEQYF. The CDR3, as DNA: TGTGCCAGCAGCGGGGACAGCTACGAGCAGTACTTC.

This clonotype was found a few times. CDR3 in DNA: TGTGCCAGCGCCGTGAAATATAATTCACCCCTCCACTTT. Amino acid sequence: CASAVKYNSPLHF. The V and J genes are TRBV28 and TRBJ1-6; D remains unclear. Per germline, CDR1 MDHEN and CDR2 SYDVKM. This CDR3 has 13 amino acids. Trimming shortened V by 8 bases and J by 4 bases, and 9 bases separated the two germline ends.

This clonotype has ten or more counts. CDR3 coding DNA: TGTGCCAGCAGCTCCTCAGGCGGTCTTGGGGCCAACGTCCTGACTTTC. The encoded protein is CASSSSGGLGANVLTF. The chain is built from TRBV7-2 and TRBJ2-6; no definite D call. Looked up from germline, CDR1 is SGHTA and CDR2 is FQGNSA. CDR3 length: 16 residues. The V end lost 4 bases, the J end lost 3 bases, and 13 bases lay between the germline ends.

This clonotype was found many times. The chain has TRBV7-8 and TRBJ1-3, with a possible D match to TRBD1 (6 bases). The CDR3 is 16 residues long. V was clipped by 3 bases and J by 1 base, with 13 bases between them. Germline CDR1 SGHVS, CDR2 FQNEAQ. The CDR3 DNA reads as TGTGCCAGCAGCTTTGGGGGGCCTGAATCTGGAAACACCATATATTTT. Translated, it gives CASSFGGPESGNTIYF.

This clonotype was seen many times. The rearrangement links TRBV7-2 to TRBJ2-1, with TRBD1 matching over 9 bases. CDR3 length: 14 residues. Germline V gene data show CDR1 as SGHTA and CDR2 as FQGNSA. The V gene end was trimmed by 6 bases and the J gene end by 5 bases; junction bases not matched to a gene: 5. The CDR3 spells CASRKQGADNEQFF. CDR3 DNA sequence: TGTGCCAGCAGAAAACAGGGGGCGGACAATGAGCAGTTCTTC.

This CDR3 is CSPLRLAGGYNEQFF. The CDR3 DNA reads as TGCAGCCCCCTCCGACTAGCGGGGGGCTACAATGAGCAGTTCTTC. V gene TRBV29-1 combines with J gene TRBJ2-1, with 13 bases identical to TRBD2. Germline CDR1 reads SQVTM; CDR2 reads ANQGSEA. V dropped 8 bases and J dropped 3; count of bases not matched to a gene: 7. The CDR3 runs to 15 residues.

The chain couples TRBV7-2 to TRBJ1-2; D is possibly TRBD1 (6 bases). The germline V gene encodes CDR1 SGHTA and CDR2 FQGNSA. This CDR3 comprises 15 residues. Trimming removed 0 bases from V and 4 bases from J, with 12 bases in between. The DNA of the CDR3 is TGTGCCAGCAGCTTAGCGGGGGGCAACAGCTATGGCTACACCTTC. Protein: CASSLAGGNSYGYTF.

Regarding this clonotype: A read error may be the cause here, since a much bigger clone is one base away. This chain joins TRBV7-9 and TRBJ1-1, with 9 bases aligning to TRBD1. Germline V CDR1 and CDR2: SEHNR, FQNEAQ (reference sequence). This CDR3 has 16 amino acids. CDR3 amino acids: CASILGDRATNTEAFF. The CDR3 DNA follows: TGTGCCAGCATCTTAGGGGACAGGGCTACGAACACTGAAGCTTTCTTT.

This clonotype was seen at least ten times. The chain is built from TRBV7-2 and TRBJ2-1; 7 bases are a match to TRBD2. With 3 bases clipped from V and 4 bases from J, the junction kept 3 bases outside the gene matches. CDR3 length: 14 residues. Looked up from germline, CDR1 is SGHTA and CDR2 is FQGNSA. The CDR3 coding sequence is TGTGCCAGCAGCTTTAGCGGGCCTTACAATGAGCAGTTCTTC. The encoded protein is CASSFSGPYNEQFF.

This clonotype was found a few times. The gene calls are TRBV5-4 and TRBJ2-1, with 10 bases aligning to TRBD2. Germline-derived CDR1 and CDR2 are SGHNT and YYREEE (reference sequence). The junction had 7 bases not matched to a gene; V was cut back by 3 bases and J by 10 bases. The CDR3 contains 14 residues. CDR3 DNA: TGTGCCAGCAGCTCTCCTAGCGGGGGTCGCGAGCAGTTCTTC. Residues: CASSSPSGGREQFF.

This clonotype was seen many times. This rearrangement joins TRBV7-8 to TRBJ1-1, with a tentative D call TRBD1 (5 bases). The CDR3 length is 13 residues. V dropped 5 bases and J dropped 3 bases, with 10 bases sitting between them. CDR1 is SGHVS and CDR2 is FQNEAQ in the germline V gene. DNA for the CDR3: TGTGCCAGCAGCCGTCAGGGAGACACTGAAGCTTTCTTT. As protein: CASSRQGDTEAFF.

The chain is built from TRBV10-3 and TRBJ1-1, with no clear D. The CDR3 has 14 amino acids. Trimming removed 3 bases at V and 0 bases at J, with 8 bases between. Germline lookup yields CDR1 ENHRY and CDR2 SYGVKD. The CDR3 region has the DNA TGTGCCATCAGTGAATCCCAGTTGAACACTGAAGCTTTCTTT. Encoded protein: CAISESQLNTEAFF.

About this clonotype: Just one base apart from a much larger clone, this may be a read error. The chain has TRBV7-2 and TRBJ2-3; D possibly uses TRBD1 or TRBD2 (5 bases each). V gave up 3 bases and J gave up 4 bases, with 14 bases separating them. CDR1 is SGHTA, CDR2 FQGNSA, per germline. The CDR3 runs to 15 residues. The chain's CDR3 is CASSFGAAWADTQYF. Written as DNA, the CDR3 is TGTGCCAGCAGCTTCGGGGCGGCGTGGGCAGATACGCAGTATTTT.

Only a few counts were recorded for this clonotype. The V and J genes are TRBV4-2 and TRBJ1-4; 9 bases line up with TRBD1. The V gene end was trimmed by 3 bases and the J gene end by 7 bases; junction bases not matched to a gene: 3. Germline CDR1 LGHNA, CDR2 YNFKEQ. The CDR3 runs to 14 residues. The CDR3 protein is CASSQGTGLEKLFF. The CDR3, as DNA: TGTGCCAGCAGCCAGGGGACAGGGCTTGAAAAACTGTTTTTT.

This clonotype has a count of ten or more. The V and J genes are TRBV7-9 and TRBJ1-1; TRBD1 matches at 7 bases. This CDR3 spans 19 amino acids. The V and J ends lost 1 base and 0 bases, in that order; junction bases with no gene match: 14. CDR1 is SEHNR, CDR2 FQNEAQ, per germline (reference sequence). In nucleotides, the CDR3 is TGTGCCAGCAGCTTAGGAATTAGGGGGCTTGGGTTTATGAACACTGAAGCTTTCTTT. Its protein is CASSLGIRGLGFMNTEAFF.

The V gene is TRBV28, the J gene TRBJ2-2; 7 nucleotides align to TRBD1. The V segment lost 5 bases and the J segment 5 bases; nucleotides outside the gene matches: 8. Per the germline V gene, CDR1 is MDHEN and CDR2 is SYDVKM. The CDR3 is 15 amino acids. In nucleotides, the CDR3 is TGTGCCAGCAGTCTACCAACAGGGGAGACCGGGGAGCTGTTTTTT. Its translation: CASSLPTGETGELFF.